The table lists the clone carrying this T cell receptor (beta chain) with a few counts. No antigen is known for it. The donors, healthy Caucasians from Russia, were aged about 6 to 90. Extraction of total RNA produced a minimum of 5.5 micrograms from each sample. A second PCR, run for about 7 to 11 cycles, used a sample-barcoded 5' primer plus a J-beta primer mix. Every individual sample yielded 2.5 million or more paired-end reads (each containing CDR3). TCRdb used MiXCR to reprocess the 5' RACE reads, holding one entry per CDR3 protein. The data hold about 1,400,000 distinct CDR3 sequences, with roughly 59% observed a single time. This CDR3 has 14 amino acids. The germline V gene has CDR1 MRHNA and CDR2 SNTAGT. V shed 6 bases and J shed 9 bases, with 18 bases lying between them. The data belong to a study of blood T cells in healthy people across ages. Study outcomes and limitations: PBMCs were not sorted, which prevented a conclusive comparison of naive versus antigen-experienced cells.

The clonotype originates from a young man in good health. Specimen: blood. This chain joins TRBV6-4 and TRBJ2-1, with D perhaps matching TRBD1 (6 bases). The CDR3, as DNA: TGTGCCAGCAGCCCGAACGAGGGGGTTGGTGAGCAGTTCTTC. Protein sequence: CASSPNEGVGEQFF.